This T cell receptor (beta chain) derives from a study of chemoradiotherapy in HPV16-positive cancers. Study-wide results and limits: During treatment, candidate HPV-specific clones and E7-related motifs expanded in tumor.

A word on this clone: Its antigen is not known.

Assay used: immunoSEQ multiplex PCR; TCRdb lists only in-frame clones, some missing. The sample shows about 32,000 clones, about 88% of them seen only once. CDR1 is SGHVS, CDR2 FQNEAQ, per germline. The CDR3 consists of 14 residues. Deletions cut 1 base from V and 3 bases from J, with 10 bases between. This receptor was obtained from a human donor with HPV-associated anogenital cancer. The specimen comprised blood, sampled from a patient who underwent chemoradiotherapy. The J gene is TRBJ2-7, the V gene TRBV7-8, with a weak D call TRBD2 (6 bases). CDR3 bases: TGTGCCAGCAGCTTAGGGGCGGGGAGCTACGAGCAGTACTTC. It is translated as CASSLGAGSYEQYF.